This is a list of T cell receptor beta chains from one sample in a study of metastatic and nonmetastatic thyroid tumors. TCRdb re-clonotyped the PCR reads via MiXCR. The table shows tens of thousands of clones, with 20% to 30% occurring only once. Material for sequencing was tumor tissue. All receptors derive from a female donor with papillary thyroid cancer or a benign thyroid nodule (not recorded which). Some clones in this sample may be carry-over from other donors' samples. The CDR3 runs from the conserved cysteine through the conserved F or W. Each record gives: D gene, J gene, clone size, V gene, CDR3 protein. The D gene is left open where the match is weak. Clone size is shown for a subset of rows, as once, few, many or a class of expanded clone.

>TRBD2|TRBJ2-3|NA|TRBV5-1
CASSLAETSGITDTQYF
>NA|TRBJ1-1|many|TRBV27
CASSLYGFGGQNTEAFF
>TRBD1|TRBJ2-3|few|TRBV4-2
CASSTRQGTHTDTQYF
>NA|TRBJ1-5|many|TRBV6-1
CASSFSYSNQPQHF
>NA|TRBJ2-2|NA|TRBV11-3
CASSSTRAGELFF
>TRBD1|TRBJ2-7|many|TRBV6-1
CASSLTGGSYEQYF
>NA|TRBJ2-3|few|TRBV11-3
CASSLAGGDTQYF
>NA|TRBJ1-5|NA|TRBV6-2/TRBV6-3
CASSYSFAGNQPQHF
>NA|TRBJ1-3|NA|TRBV5-1
CASSLGAGELNTIYF
>NA|TRBJ1-2|NA|TRBV6-1
CASSELTTVGYTF
>TRBD1|TRBJ2-7|NA|TRBV7-9
CASSLALTGAYEQYF
>NA|TRBJ1-6|few|TRBV19
CASSILARNDSPLHF
>TRBD1|TRBJ2-1|few|TRBV27
CASSSHRGQYNEQFF
>NA|TRBJ2-5|many|TRBV2
CASGDLNQEETQYF
>NA|TRBJ1-3|NA|TRBV6-1
CASSEGGRVGGNTIYF
>TRBD2|TRBJ2-7|many|TRBV5-4
CASSSGTSGRRSEQYF
>NA|TRBJ1-1|NA|TRBV5-1
CASSPGHKNTEAFF
>TRBD2|TRBJ2-5|many|TRBV28
CASSSRTSAETQYF
>TRBD2|TRBJ2-7|NA|TRBV6-1
CASSEEVAGAYEQYF
>NA|TRBJ2-7|many|TRBV6-1
CASSPLGPLGEQYF
>NA|TRBJ1-1|few|TRBV6-7
CASRDPGGMNTEAFF
>TRBD2|TRBJ2-3|NA|TRBV5-1
CASSLVPFSAGARTDTQYF
>NA|TRBJ2-7|NA|TRBV28
CASSFQLWQSDYEQYF
>NA|TRBJ1-1|few|TRBV6-1
CASRVPDTEAFF
>TRBD2|TRBJ2-1|NA|TRBV20-1
CSARVAGGLAGANEQFF
>TRBD2|TRBJ2-1|NA|TRBV7-2
CASSLVLAGNELFF
>TRBD1|TRBJ2-7|many|TRBV20-1
CSARGDRDYEQYF
>NA|TRBJ1-2|few|TRBV2
CASSSHSANYGYTF
>NA|TRBJ1-1|once|TRBV5-1
CASSMNQNTEAFF
>NA|TRBJ2-1|few|TRBV20-1
CSAETYREQFF
>TRBD1|TRBJ1-2|many|TRBV5-4
CASSHAGGGYGYTF
>TRBD1|TRBJ2-5|NA|TRBV20-1
CSPEQGYSSQETQYF